This TCR beta chain originates from a study of Ad26.COV2.S vaccination and SARS-CoV-2 variants. Background on the study: Administration of Ad26.COV2.S was intramuscular, either once or twice 56 days apart.

Study-level points and caveats: The TCR-based breadth and depth measures might underestimate overall T cell responses.

Indicated treatment: around 19 received Ad26.COV2.S at low or high dose, single or two shots; 5 received placebo; per-sample allocation not given. The study sampled participants on day 63 after the first vaccine or placebo injection. Regarding this clone: Its antigen is as yet unknown.

Sequencing was performed with immunoSEQ multiplex PCR; in TCRdb, only in-frame clones are kept and a portion is missing. Of 300,000 to 400,000 clones detected, 65% to 90% appear once; the ten largest clones hold around 10%. This CDR3 spans 15 amino acids. Germline lookup yields CDR1 SGHAT and CDR2 FQNNGV. The ends lost 9 bases at V and 1 base at J; junction bases unmatched: 12. The sequencing here drew on peripheral blood, taken in a trial of Ad26.COV2.S vaccine versus placebo. The source of this sequence is a person between 18 and 59 years old who received the Ad26.COV2.S COVID-19 vaccine or a placebo. V and J are TRBV11-2 and TRBJ2-7; 7 nucleotides align to TRBD1. Here the CDR3 reads CARPESTGASYEQYF. CDR3 coding DNA: TGTGCCAGACCGGAATCCACAGGGGCATCCTACGAGCAGTACTTC.